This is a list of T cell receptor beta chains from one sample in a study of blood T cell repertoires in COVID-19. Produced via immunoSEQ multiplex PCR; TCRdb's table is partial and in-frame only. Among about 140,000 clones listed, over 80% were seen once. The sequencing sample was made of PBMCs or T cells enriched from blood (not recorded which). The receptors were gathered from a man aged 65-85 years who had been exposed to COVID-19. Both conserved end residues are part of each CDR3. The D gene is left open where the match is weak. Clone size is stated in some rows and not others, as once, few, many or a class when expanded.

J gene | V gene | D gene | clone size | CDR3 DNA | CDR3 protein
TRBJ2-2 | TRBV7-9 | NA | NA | TGTGCCAGCAGCCATTACGGGGACACCGGGGAGCTGTTTTTT | CASSHYGDTGELFF
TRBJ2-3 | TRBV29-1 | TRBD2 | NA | TGCAGCGTAAAGGAGACTAGCGGGGTGAATACGCAGTATTTT | CSVKETSGVNTQYF
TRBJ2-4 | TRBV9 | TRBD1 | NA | TGTGCCAGCAGCGAGCAGGGGGCAAACAAAAACATTCAGTACTTC | CASSEQGANKNIQYF
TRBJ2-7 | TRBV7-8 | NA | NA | TGTGCCAGCAGCCCTAGGGCTAGCACCCTCACCCCCCCCTACGAGCAGTACTTC | CASSPRASTLTPPYEQYF
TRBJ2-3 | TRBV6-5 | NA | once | TGTGCCAGCAGAATGGGCGGGGTTGTAACAGATACGCAGTATTTT | CASRMGGVVTDTQYF
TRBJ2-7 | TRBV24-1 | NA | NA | TGTGCCACCAGTGATGGGGGGGAGCAGTACTTC | CATSDGGEQYF
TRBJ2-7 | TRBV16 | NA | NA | TGTGCCAGCAGCCAATCTCGGAGTACCCTCAACTACGAGCAGTACTTC | CASSQSRSTLNYEQYF
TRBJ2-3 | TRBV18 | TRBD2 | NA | TGTGCCAGCTCCCCCCCGCTAGCGGGGGAGGATACGCAGTATTTT | CASSPPLAGEDTQYF
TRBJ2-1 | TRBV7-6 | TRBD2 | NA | TGTGCCAGCAGCTTGGGGACTAGCGGGGGGGTTCTTAATGAGCAGTTCTTC | CASSLGTSGGVLNEQFF
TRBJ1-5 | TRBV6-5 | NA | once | TGTGCCAGCAGTCCCTGGCAGGGTAATCAGCCCCAGCATTTT | CASSPWQGNQPQHF
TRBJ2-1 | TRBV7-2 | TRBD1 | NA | TGTGCCAGCAGCTTAGAGGGGGCGAGATACAATGAGCAGTTCTTC | CASSLEGARYNEQFF
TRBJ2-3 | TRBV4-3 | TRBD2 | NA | TGCGCCAGCGGGTATCTAGCGGGAGCCACAGATACGCAGTATTTT | CASGYLAGATDTQYF
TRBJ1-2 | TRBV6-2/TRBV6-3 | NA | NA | TGTGCCAGCAGTTACTCCCCCCCAGGTCGGGGGTATGGCTACACCTTC | CASSYSPPGRGYGYTF
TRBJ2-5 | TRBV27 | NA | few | TGTGCCAGCAGTTTAAAGTTCGGCAGGGGAAGTAGAGAGACCCAGTACTTC | CASSLKFGRGSRETQYF
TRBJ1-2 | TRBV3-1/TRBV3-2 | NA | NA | TGTGCCAGCAGCATAAAATGGGCGGGGAGTGAAGGCTACACCTTC | CASSIKWAGSEGYTF
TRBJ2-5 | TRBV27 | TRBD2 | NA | TGTGCCAGCAGTTCTCTAGCGGGGGGGCAAGAGACCCAGTACTTC | CASSSLAGGQETQYF
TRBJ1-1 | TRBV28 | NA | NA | TGTGCCTGTCTAGATATGAACACTGAAGCTTTCTTT | CACLDMNTEAFF
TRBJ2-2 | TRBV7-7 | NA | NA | TGTGCCAGCAGCTTAGAACGGGACACCGGGGAGCTGTTTTTT | CASSLERDTGELFF
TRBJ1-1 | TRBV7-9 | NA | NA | TGTGCCAGCAGCTTATCAAACACTGAAGCTTTCTTT | CASSLSNTEAFF
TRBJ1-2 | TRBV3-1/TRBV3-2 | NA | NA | TGTGCCAGCAGCCAGGCCCCAGGGGCAAGCTACACCTTC | CASSQAPGASYTF
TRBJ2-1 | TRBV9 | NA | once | TGTGCCAGCAGCCCCCCCAGAGGTTCCTACAATGAGCAGTTCTTC | CASSPPRGSYNEQFF
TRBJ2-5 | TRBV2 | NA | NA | TGTGCCAGCAGTGTCGGGGGCAGGGGGGCGGAAGAGACCCAGTACTTC | CASSVGGRGAEETQYF
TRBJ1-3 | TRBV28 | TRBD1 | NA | TGTGCCAGCAGCCTCACAGGGGTCCCCTCTGGAAACACCATATATTTT | CASSLTGVPSGNTIYF
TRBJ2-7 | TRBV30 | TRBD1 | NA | TGTGCCTTGGACCGATCAGGGACAGCCTACGAGCAGTACTTC | CALDRSGTAYEQYF
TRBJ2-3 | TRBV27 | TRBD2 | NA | TGTGCCAGCAGTTCGCCGGGAGGATCCACAGATACGCAGTATTTT | CASSSPGGSTDTQYF
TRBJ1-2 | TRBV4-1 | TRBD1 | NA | TGCGCCAGCAGCCAATTAATTCAGGGGACAGGGTTTGGTGGCTACACCTTC | CASSQLIQGTGFGGYTF